The rows below give T cell receptor beta chains drawn from one sample of a study of T-cell reconstitution after alpha-beta-depleted transplantation in children. TCRdb processed the PCR reads anew with MiXCR; each CDR3 protein has one entry. This sample has 200,000 to 250,000 distinct CDR3 sequences, with approximately 11% found just once. The material was PBMCs, obtained before TCRalphabeta/CD19-depleted stem cell transplant. The source of these receptors is a child under two years old with acute myeloid leukemia, due to receive a stem cell transplant. CDR3s include the opening cysteine and the closing phenylalanine or tryptophan. Fields, in order: V gene, clone size, J gene, CDR3 protein. Only some rows state a clone size, as once, few, many or a class for expanded clones.

V: TRBV18
size: many
J: TRBJ2-5
CDR3: CASSPPWARGQETQYF

V: TRBV24-1
size: many
J: TRBJ2-1
CDR3: CATSGSAGYNEQFF

V: TRBV20-1
size: many
J: TRBJ2-3
CDR3: CSARWAGALGSTDTQYF

V: TRBV5-1
size: many
J: TRBJ2-1
CDR3: CASSYSSSEQFF

V: TRBV20-1
size: many
J: TRBJ2-1
CDR3: CSAGSGGAWSIEQFF

V: TRBV20-1
size: many
J: TRBJ1-6
CDR3: CSASARVGSYNSPLHF

V: TRBV7-2
size: many
J: TRBJ2-7
CDR3: CASSSPLRRQETYEQYF

V: TRBV29-1
size: .
J: TRBJ2-4
CDR3: CSVAFGTGSTIQYF

V: TRBV7-9
size: many
J: TRBJ1-2
CDR3: CASSSTGDYGYTF

V: TRBV9
size: many
J: TRBJ1-2
CDR3: CASSADRGGLYGYTF

V: TRBV20-1
size: many
J: TRBJ2-2
CDR3: CSVRGPGAGELFF

V: TRBV5-1
size: many
J: TRBJ1-2
CDR3: CASSADGMDGGYTF

V: TRBV29-1
size: many
J: TRBJ1-1
CDR3: CSVEDRGPRGTEAFF

V: TRBV6-5
size: many
J: TRBJ2-1
CDR3: CASSYGPPGGEQFF

V: TRBV12-5
size: .
J: TRBJ2-2
CDR3: CASGPRTGKNTGELFF

V: TRBV6-6
size: many
J: TRBJ2-2
CDR3: CASSYSYTNTGELFF

V: TRBV12-3/TRBV12-4
size: many
J: TRBJ2-2
CDR3: CASSPYPGDGELFF

V: TRBV28
size: many
J: TRBJ2-3
CDR3: CASLGSGDTQYF

V: TRBV29-1
size: few
J: TRBJ1-1
CDR3: CSDNRGGVTEAFF

V: TRBV5-1
size: many
J: TRBJ2-3
CDR3: CASRPQSSTDTQYF

V: TRBV6-7
size: many
J: TRBJ2-1
CDR3: CASSYSSLLPDPDEQFF

V: TRBV30
size: .
J: TRBJ1-2
CDR3: CAWFPRGRLYGDTF

V: TRBV5-1
size: .
J: TRBJ1-1
CDR3: CASRLRDSTMNTEAFF

V: TRBV5-1
size: .
J: TRBJ2-5
CDR3: CASSLETSGSEETQYF

V: TRBV3-1
size: many
J: TRBJ2-6
CDR3: CASSPAFSGANVLTF

V: TRBV10-1
size: many
J: TRBJ2-1
CDR3: CASSEYLAGDHNEQFF

V: TRBV3-1
size: many
J: TRBJ2-1
CDR3: CASSQTSGRDEQFF

V: TRBV27
size: many
J: TRBJ1-2
CDR3: CASTPRGAGGFGYTF

V: TRBV7-2
size: many
J: TRBJ2-7
CDR3: CASSLRFLHYEQYF

V: TRBV20-1
size: many
J: TRBJ2-3
CDR3: CSASIRGSGTDTQYF

V: TRBV5-1
size: many
J: TRBJ2-7
CDR3: CASKIPQGQDEQYF

V: TRBV14
size: many
J: TRBJ1-6
CDR3: CASSLRGHYNSPLHF

V: TRBV20-1
size: many
J: TRBJ2-1
CDR3: CSARTMGGTSSYNEQFF

V: TRBV18
size: many
J: TRBJ2-3
CDR3: CASSQARATDTQYF

V: TRBV7-6
size: many
J: TRBJ2-6
CDR3: CASSLAAGANVLTF

V: TRBV6-5
size: many
J: TRBJ2-5
CDR3: CASSYSGTAETQYF

V: TRBV18
size: .
J: TRBJ2-5
CDR3: CASSPLQQETQYF

V: TRBV11-2
size: many
J: TRBJ2-3
CDR3: CASSQGQGMTDTQYF

V: TRBV20-1
size: many
J: TRBJ2-7
CDR3: CSARPGQSYEQYF

V: TRBV5-1
size: many
J: TRBJ2-5
CDR3: CASSMPTSGQETQYF

V: TRBV28
size: many
J: TRBJ2-7
CDR3: CASLPIGISYEQYF

V: TRBV7-2
size: many
J: TRBJ2-4
CDR3: CASSVYGDIQYF

V: TRBV6-1
size: many
J: TRBJ2-1
CDR3: CASYPLWGSSYNEQFF

V: TRBV29-1
size: many
J: TRBJ1-2
CDR3: CSVLRDSNGGYTF

V: TRBV25-1
size: .
J: TRBJ2-1
CDR3: CASSESGTESYNEQFF

V: TRBV20-1
size: many
J: TRBJ2-3
CDR3: CSATEGSLVTDTQYF

V: TRBV30
size: few
J: TRBJ2-5
CDR3: CAWSNGQGLETQYF

V: TRBV27
size: many
J: TRBJ1-1
CDR3: CASSPVIGTTEAFF

V: TRBV5-1
size: many
J: TRBJ2-2
CDR3: CASSPLLAGDTGELFF

V: TRBV5-1
size: many
J: TRBJ2-7
CDR3: CASRNSGTYEQYF

V: TRBV20-1
size: many
J: TRBJ2-7
CDR3: CSASSVAEQYF

V: TRBV7-3
size: many
J: TRBJ2-3
CDR3: CASSFWVTSGGTDTQYF

V: TRBV14
size: .
J: TRBJ2-7
CDR3: CASSQGWEQYF

V: TRBV7-9
size: few
J: TRBJ1-1
CDR3: CASSLEPGTEAFF

V: TRBV12-3/TRBV12-4
size: many
J: TRBJ2-7
CDR3: CASSSQGERDEQYF

V: TRBV7-9
size: many
J: TRBJ2-1
CDR3: CASSATSIYNEQFF

V: TRBV20-1
size: many
J: TRBJ2-7
CDR3: CSARSRTGLLTYEQYF

V: TRBV29-1
size: many
J: TRBJ1-2
CDR3: CSVGARTGYGYTF

V: TRBV19
size: .
J: TRBJ1-1
CDR3: CGTGETEAFF